The present T cell receptor (beta chain) was sequenced within a study of PD-1 blockade in mismatch repair-deficient tumors. Repertoires were generated with immunoSEQ multiplex PCR, while TCRdb's copy carries only in-frame clones and drops some. The sample consists of about 51,000 clones, about 85% of them appearing once. All patients were mismatch repair deficient, assessed by either PCR or immunohistochemistry. About this clone itself: Antigen: not known.

General observations from the study: Tumor-resident clones, often absent from pretreatment blood, expanded after pembrolizumab and then contracted.

CDR3 length equals 13 residues. Between the trimmed V and J ends, which lost 7 bases and 1 base, there was a span of 10 bases. Germline V gene lookup returns CDR1 SNHLY and CDR2 FYNNEI. The receptor's source is an adult with mismatch repair-deficient cancer. This chain joins TRBV2 and TRBJ1-1; possibly TRBD1 for D (5 bases). Specimen: peripheral blood, collected less than 21 weeks after starting pembrolizumab. CDR3 coding DNA: TGTGCCAGCACCAGGGTGGAGAACACTGAAGCTTTCTTT. This gives the protein CASTRVENTEAFF.